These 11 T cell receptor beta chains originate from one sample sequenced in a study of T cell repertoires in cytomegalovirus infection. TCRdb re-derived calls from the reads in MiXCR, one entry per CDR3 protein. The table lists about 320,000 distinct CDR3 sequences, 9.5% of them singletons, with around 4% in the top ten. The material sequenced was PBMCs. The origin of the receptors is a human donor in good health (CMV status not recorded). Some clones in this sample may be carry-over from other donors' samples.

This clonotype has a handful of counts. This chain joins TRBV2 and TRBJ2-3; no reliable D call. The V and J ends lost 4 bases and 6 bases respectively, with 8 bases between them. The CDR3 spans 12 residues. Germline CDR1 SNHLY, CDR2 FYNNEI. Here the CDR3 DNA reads TGTGCCAGCAGTGGGCCCAGCGATACGCAGTATTTT. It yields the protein CASSGPSDTQYF.

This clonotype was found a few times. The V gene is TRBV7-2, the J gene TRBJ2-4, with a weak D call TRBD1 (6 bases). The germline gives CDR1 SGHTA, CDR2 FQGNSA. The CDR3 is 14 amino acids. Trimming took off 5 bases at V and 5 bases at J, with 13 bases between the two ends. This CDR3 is CASSPGRTENIQYF. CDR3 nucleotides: TGTGCCAGCAGCCCGGGAAGGACAGAAAACATTCAGTACTTC. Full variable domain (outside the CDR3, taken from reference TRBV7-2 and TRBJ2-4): GAGVSQSPSNKVTEKGKDVELRCDPISGHTALYWYRQSLGQGLEFLIYFQGNSAPDKSGLPSDRFSAERTGGSVSTLTIQRTQQEDSAVYLCASSPGRTENIQYFGAGTRLSVL.

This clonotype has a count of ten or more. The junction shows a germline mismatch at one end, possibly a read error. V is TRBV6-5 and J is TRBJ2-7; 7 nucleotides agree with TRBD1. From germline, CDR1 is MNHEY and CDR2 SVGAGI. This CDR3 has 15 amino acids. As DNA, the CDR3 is TGTGCCAGCAGTGACTCGGGACAGCCCTCCTACGAGCAGTACTTC. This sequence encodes CASSDSGQPSYEQYF.

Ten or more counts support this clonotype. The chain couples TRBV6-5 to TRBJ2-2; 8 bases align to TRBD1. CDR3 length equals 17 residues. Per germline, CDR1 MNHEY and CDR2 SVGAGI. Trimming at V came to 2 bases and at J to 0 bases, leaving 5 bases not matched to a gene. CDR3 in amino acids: CASSYDRGDSNTGELFF. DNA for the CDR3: TGTGCCAGCAGTTACGACAGGGGCGACTCGAACACCGGGGAGCTGTTTTTT.

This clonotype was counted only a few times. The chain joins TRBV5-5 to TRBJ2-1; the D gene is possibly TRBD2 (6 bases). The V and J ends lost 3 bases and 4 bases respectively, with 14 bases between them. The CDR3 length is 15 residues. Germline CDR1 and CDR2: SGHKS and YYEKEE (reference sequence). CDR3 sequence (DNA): TGTGCCAGCAGCTGGACTACCGCGACTTACAATGAGCAGTTCTTC. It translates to CASSWTTATYNEQFF. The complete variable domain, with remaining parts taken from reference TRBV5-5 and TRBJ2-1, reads DAGVTQSPTHLIKTRGQQVTLRCSPISGHKSVSWYQQVLGQGPQFIFQYYEKEERGRGNFPDRFSARQFPNYSSELNVNALLLGDSALYLCASSWTTATYNEQFFGPGTRLTVL.

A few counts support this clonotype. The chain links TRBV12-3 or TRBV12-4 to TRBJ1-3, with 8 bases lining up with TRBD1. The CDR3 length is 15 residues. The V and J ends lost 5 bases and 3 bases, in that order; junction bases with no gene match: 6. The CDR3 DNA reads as TGTGCCAGCAGTCAGACAGGGGAATATGGAAACACCATATATTTT. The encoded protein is CASSQTGEYGNTIYF.

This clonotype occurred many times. The CDR3, as DNA: TGTGCCAGCAGTGAATTCGGACGAGAATTCTATGGCTACACCTTC. It is translated as CASSEFGREFYGYTF. The rearrangement uses TRBV25-1 and TRBJ1-2; D gene unclear. Trimming left V 1 base short and J 4 bases short, with 13 bases between. Germline V gives CDR1 MGHDK, CDR2 SYGVNS. This CDR3 spans 15 amino acids.

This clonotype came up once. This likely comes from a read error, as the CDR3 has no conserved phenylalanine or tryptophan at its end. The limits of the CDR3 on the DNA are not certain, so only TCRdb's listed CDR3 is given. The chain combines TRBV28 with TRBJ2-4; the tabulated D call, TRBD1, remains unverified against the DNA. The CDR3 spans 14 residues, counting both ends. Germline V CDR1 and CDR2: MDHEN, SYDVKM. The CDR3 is CASSSVGQAPLLEV.

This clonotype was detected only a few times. CDR3 sequence (DNA): TGTGCCAGCAGTCTTAGCCCCAATTCACCCCTCCACTTT. Protein sequence: CASSLSPNSPLHF. This rearrangement joins TRBV6-6 to TRBJ1-6; no definite D call. V lost 5 bases, J lost 7 bases, and 9 bases lay in between. CDR1 is MNHNY and CDR2 is SVGAGI in the germline V gene (reference sequence). The CDR3 spans 13 residues.

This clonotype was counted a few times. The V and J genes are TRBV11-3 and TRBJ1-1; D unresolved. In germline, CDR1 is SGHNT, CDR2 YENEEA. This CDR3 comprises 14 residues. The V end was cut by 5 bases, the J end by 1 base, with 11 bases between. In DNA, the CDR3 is TGTGCCAGCAGCCCTGGACGGGCGAACACTGAAGCTTTCTTT. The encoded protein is CASSPGRANTEAFF.

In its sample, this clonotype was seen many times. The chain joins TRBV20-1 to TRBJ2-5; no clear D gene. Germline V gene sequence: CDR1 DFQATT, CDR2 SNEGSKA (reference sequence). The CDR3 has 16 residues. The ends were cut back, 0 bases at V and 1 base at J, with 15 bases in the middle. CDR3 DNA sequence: TGCAGTGCTAGAGACCTGAGCTCCCCCGGCCAAGAGACCCAGTACTTC. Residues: CSARDLSSPGQETQYF.